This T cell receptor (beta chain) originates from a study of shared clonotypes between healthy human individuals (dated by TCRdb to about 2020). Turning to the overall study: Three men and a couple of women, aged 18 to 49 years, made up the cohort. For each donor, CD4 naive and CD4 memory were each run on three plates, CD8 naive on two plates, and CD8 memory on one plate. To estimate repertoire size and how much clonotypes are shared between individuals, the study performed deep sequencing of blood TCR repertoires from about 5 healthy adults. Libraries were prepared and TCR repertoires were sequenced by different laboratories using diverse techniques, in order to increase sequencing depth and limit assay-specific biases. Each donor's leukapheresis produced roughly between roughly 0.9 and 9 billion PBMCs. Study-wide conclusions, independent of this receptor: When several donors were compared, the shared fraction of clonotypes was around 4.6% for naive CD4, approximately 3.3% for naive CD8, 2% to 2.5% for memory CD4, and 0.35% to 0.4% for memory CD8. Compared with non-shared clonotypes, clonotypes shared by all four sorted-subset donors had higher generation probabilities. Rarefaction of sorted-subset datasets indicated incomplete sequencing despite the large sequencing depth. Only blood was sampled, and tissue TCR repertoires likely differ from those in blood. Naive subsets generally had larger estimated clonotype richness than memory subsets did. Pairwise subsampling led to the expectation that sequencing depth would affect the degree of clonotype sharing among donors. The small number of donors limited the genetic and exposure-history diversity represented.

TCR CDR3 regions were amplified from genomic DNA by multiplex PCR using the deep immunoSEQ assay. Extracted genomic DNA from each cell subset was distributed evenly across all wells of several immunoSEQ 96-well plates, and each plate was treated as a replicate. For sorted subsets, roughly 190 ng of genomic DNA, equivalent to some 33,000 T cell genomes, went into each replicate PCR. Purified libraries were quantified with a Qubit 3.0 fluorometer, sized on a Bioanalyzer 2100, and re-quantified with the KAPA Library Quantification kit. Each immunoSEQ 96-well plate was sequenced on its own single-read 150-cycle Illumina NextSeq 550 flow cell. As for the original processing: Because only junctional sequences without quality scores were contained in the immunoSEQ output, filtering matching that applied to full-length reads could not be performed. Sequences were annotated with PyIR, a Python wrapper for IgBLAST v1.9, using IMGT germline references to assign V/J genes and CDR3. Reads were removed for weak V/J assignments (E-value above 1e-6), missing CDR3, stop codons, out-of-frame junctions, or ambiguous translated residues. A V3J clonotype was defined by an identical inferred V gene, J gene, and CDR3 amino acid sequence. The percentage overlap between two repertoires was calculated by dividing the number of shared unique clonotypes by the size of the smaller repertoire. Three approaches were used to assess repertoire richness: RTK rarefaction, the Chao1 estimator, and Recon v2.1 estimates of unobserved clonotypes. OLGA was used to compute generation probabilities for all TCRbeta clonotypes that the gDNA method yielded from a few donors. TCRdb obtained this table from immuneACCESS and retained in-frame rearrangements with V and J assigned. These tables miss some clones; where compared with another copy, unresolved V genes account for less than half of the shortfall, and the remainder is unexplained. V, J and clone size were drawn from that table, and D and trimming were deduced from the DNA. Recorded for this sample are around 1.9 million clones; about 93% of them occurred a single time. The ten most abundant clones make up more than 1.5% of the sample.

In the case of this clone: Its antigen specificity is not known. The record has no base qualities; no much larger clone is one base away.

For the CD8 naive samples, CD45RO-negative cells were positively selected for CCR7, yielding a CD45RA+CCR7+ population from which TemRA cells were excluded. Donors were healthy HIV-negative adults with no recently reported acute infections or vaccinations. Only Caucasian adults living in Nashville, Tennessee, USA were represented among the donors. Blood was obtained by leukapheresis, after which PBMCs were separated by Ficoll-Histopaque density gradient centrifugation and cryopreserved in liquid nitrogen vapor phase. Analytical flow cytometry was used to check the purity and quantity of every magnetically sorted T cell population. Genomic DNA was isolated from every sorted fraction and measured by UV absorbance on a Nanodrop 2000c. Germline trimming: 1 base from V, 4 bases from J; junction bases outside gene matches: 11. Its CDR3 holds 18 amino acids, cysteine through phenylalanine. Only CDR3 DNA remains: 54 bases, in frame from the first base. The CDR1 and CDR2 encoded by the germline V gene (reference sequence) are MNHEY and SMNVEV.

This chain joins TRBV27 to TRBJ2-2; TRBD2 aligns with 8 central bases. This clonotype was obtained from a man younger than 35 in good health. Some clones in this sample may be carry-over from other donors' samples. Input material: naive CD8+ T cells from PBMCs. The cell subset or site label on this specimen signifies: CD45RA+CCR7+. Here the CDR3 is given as CASSLLTNAGGTTGELFF. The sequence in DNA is TGTGCCAGCAGTTTATTGACTAACGCGGGAGGAACCACCGGGGAGCTGTTTTTT.